A single T cell receptor (beta chain) is shown here with its context. The CDR3 has 13 residues. The germline CDR1 and CDR2 sequences are GTSNPN and SVGIG (reference sequence). Trimming took off 4 bases at V and 1 base at J, with 10 bases between the two ends. Measured with immunoSEQ multiplex PCR; TCRdb has only the in-frame clones, and not every one. The data hold roughly 100,000 clones, with less than 90% observed a single time. The source of the sample is a study of blood T cell repertoires in COVID-19. The sample consisted of peripheral blood. The gene calls are TRBV30 and TRBJ2-5; D unresolved. This TCR derives from a human donor in a cohort sampled during active COVID-19. The CDR3 here is CAWNQDFQETQYF. The CDR3 nucleotides read TGTGCCTGGAACCAGGATTTCCAAGAGACCCAGTACTTC.